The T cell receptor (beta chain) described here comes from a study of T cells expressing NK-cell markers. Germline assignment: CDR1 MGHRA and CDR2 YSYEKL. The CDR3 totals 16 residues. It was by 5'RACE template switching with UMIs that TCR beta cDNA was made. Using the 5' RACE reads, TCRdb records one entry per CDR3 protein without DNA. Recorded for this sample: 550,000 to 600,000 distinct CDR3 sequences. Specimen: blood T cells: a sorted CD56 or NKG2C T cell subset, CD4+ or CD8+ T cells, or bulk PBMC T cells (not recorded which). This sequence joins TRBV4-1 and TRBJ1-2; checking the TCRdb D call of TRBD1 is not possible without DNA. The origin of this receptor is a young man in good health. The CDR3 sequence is CASSQERIGQGLRYTF.